The clone carrying this T cell receptor (beta chain) was detected many times. Its antigen is unknown. The data were obtained in a study of T-cell reconstitution after alpha-beta-depleted transplantation in children. Findings and limits, study-wide: Surviving recipient T cells and thymic progenitors underlay high day-60 TCRbeta diversity in some patients. Newly generated T cells supplied most T-cell counts and diversity one year post-transplant. After transplant, at about two months, alpha-beta T cells were reportedly derived from several hundred expanded graft clones.

For TCRbeta, the library was prepared with unique molecular identifiers. From the PCR reads, TCRdb called clonotypes with MiXCR, one entry per CDR3 protein. The table shows 200,000 to 300,000 distinct CDR3 sequences, with 20% to 30% occurring only once. CDR1 is MNHEY and CDR2 is SVGAGI in the germline V gene. CDR3 length equals 15 residues. V shed 6 bases and J shed 5 bases, with 16 bases lying between them. This TCR was recovered from a girl aged 2-15 years with Fanconi anemia, due to receive a stem cell transplant. The sequenced sample was PBMCs, obtained before TCRalphabeta/CD19-depleted stem cell transplant. The chain carries TRBV6-5 and TRBJ1-4, with D hard to call. CDR3 loop: CASRAPGGKNEKLFF. CDR3 nucleotides: TGTGCCAGCAGGGCTCCGGGAGGGAAGAATGAAAAACTGTTTTTT.